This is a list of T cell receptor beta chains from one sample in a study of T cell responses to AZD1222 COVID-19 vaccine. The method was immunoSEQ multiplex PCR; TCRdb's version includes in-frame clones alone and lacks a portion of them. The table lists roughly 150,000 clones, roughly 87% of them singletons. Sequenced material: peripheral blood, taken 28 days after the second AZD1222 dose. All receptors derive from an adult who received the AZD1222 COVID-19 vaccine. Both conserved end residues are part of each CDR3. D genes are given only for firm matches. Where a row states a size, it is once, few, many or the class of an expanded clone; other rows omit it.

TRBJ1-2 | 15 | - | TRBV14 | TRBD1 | CASSRGQGANYGYTF | TGTGCCAGCAGCCGCGGACAGGGGGCTAACTATGGCTACACCTTC
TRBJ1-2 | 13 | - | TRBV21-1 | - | CASSKGGRYGYTF | TGTGCCAGCAGCAAAGGGGGTAGGTATGGCTACACCTTC
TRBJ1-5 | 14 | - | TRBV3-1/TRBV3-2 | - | CASSQGQSNQPQHF | TGTGCCAGCAGCCAAGGGCAGAGCAATCAGCCCCAGCATTTT
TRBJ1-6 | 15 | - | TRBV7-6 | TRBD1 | CASSSGTGINSPLHF | TGTGCCAGCAGCTCTGGGACAGGAATTAATTCACCCCTCCACTTT
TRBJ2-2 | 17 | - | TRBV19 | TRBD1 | CASSKDRGLIYTGELFF | TGTGCCAGTAGTAAGGACAGGGGGCTTATTTACACCGGGGAGCTGTTTTTT
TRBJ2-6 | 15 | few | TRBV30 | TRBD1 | CAWRTGGFGANVLTF | TGTGCCTGGAGGACAGGGGGCTTTGGGGCCAACGTCCTGACTTTC
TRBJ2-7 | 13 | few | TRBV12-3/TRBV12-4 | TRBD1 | CASSLDRSYEQYF | TGTGCCAGCAGCCTGGACAGGTCCTACGAGCAGTACTTC
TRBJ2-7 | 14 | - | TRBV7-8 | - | CASSLASGGGEQYF | TGTGCCAGCAGCTTAGCTTCCGGAGGGGGCGAGCAGTACTTC
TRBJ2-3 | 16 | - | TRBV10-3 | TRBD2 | CAISGLWGGGADTQYF | TGTGCCATCAGTGGACTATGGGGCGGGGGTGCGGATACGCAGTATTTT
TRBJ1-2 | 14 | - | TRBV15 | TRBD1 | CATSRDRGQDGYTF | TGTGCCACCAGCAGAGACAGGGGGCAGGATGGCTACACCTTC
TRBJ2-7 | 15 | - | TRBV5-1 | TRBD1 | CASSRYDRGPYEQYF | TGCGCCAGCAGCAGGTATGACAGGGGGCCTTACGAGCAGTACTTC
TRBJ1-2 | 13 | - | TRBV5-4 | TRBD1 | CASSWTGGFGYTF | TGTGCCAGCAGCTGGACAGGGGGCTTTGGCTACACCTTC
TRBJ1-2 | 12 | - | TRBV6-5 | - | CASAQGNYGYTF | TGTGCCAGCGCCCAGGGGAACTATGGCTACACCTTC
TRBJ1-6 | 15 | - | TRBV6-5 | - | CASSSSGDPISPLHF | TGTGCCAGCAGTAGCTCAGGGGACCCTATTTCGCCCCTCCACTTT
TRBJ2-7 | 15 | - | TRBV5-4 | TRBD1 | CASSLVGTGAIEQYF | TGTGCCAGCAGCTTGGTTGGGACAGGGGCAATCGAGCAGTACTTC
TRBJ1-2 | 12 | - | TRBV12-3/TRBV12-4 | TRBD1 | CASRTGLWGYTF | TGTGCCAGCAGGACAGGGTTATGGGGCTACACCTTC
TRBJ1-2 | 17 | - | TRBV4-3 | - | CASSQGAGDHVSYGYTF | TGCGCCAGCAGCCAAGGGGCAGGAGACCATGTCTCCTATGGCTACACCTTC
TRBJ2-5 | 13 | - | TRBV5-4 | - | CASSTGREETQYF | TGTGCCAGCAGCACCGGGAGAGAAGAGACCCAGTACTTC
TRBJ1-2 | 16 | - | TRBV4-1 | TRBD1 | CASSQGDRPTLYGYTF | TGCGCCAGCAGCCAAGGGGACAGGCCGACCCTCTATGGCTACACCTTC
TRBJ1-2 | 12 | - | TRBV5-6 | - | CASSPQGYGYTF | TGTGCCAGCAGCCCACAAGGGTATGGCTACACCTTC
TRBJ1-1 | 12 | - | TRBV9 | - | CASSVGVGEAFF | TGTGCCAGCAGCGTGGGGGTAGGTGAAGCTTTCTTT
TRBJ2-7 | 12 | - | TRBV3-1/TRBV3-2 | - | CASSQASYEQYF | TGTGCCAGCAGCCAAGCCTCCTACGAGCAGTACTTC
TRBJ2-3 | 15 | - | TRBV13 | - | CASSLGTASTDTQYF | TGTGCCAGCAGCTTAGGGACAGCGAGCACAGATACGCAGTATTTT
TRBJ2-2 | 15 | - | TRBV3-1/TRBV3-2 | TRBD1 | CASSQGTGSSGELFF | TGTGCCAGCAGCCAAGGGACAGGGTCATCCGGGGAGCTGTTTTTT
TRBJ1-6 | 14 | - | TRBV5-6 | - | CASSLGGYNSPLHF | TGTGCCAGCAGCTTGGGGGGGTATAATTCACCCCTCCACTTT
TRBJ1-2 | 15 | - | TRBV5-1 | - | CASSLTTQGLDGYTF | TGCGCCAGCAGCTTGACCACACAGGGTTTGGATGGCTACACCTTC
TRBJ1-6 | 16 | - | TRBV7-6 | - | CASSLRGEDYNSPLHF | TGTGCCAGCAGCTTGAGGGGGGAGGACTATAATTCACCCCTCCACTTT
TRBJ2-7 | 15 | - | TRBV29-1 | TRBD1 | CSAVGGTGGPVMEYF | TGCAGCGCGGTCGGGGGGACAGGGGGCCCCGTAATGGAGTACTTC
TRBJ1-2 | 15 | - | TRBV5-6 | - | CASSAEPGVNYGYTF | TGTGCCAGCAGCGCGGAGCCGGGGGTTAACTATGGCTACACCTTC
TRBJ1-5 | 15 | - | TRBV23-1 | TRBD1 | CASSRDRVCGQPQHF | TGCGCCAGCAGTCGCGACAGGGTATGCGGTCAGCCCCAGCATTTT
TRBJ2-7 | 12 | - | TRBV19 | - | CASSNGAYEQYF | TGTGCCAGTAGCAACGGAGCCTACGAGCAGTACTTC